This TCR beta chain appears in the sequencing data of a study of blood T cell repertoires in COVID-19. Enrollees, about 18 to 100 years old, lived in approximately 25 US areas. Two negative PCRs, clearance, or symptom resolution had been documented for recovered Cohort 3 donors. Germline values: CDR1 GTSNPN, CDR2 SVGIG (reference sequence). The CDR3 loop spans 13 amino acids. J was trimmed by 5 bases and V by 4 bases; bases with no gene match: 8. As handled by the study authors: Using reference gene primer amplification, nucleated cell counts were estimated. Measured with immunoSEQ multiplex PCR; TCRdb has only the in-frame clones, and not every one. V, J and clone size derive from that table, while D and trimming were established from the DNA sequence. Of some 380,000 clones in the sample, around 87% were seen once.

This TCR was recovered from a man in his thirties or forties who had recovered from COVID-19. Sequenced material: PBMCs or T cells enriched from blood (not recorded which). The genes are TRBV30 and TRBJ2-7; 7 bases are a match to TRBD1. The CDR3 is CAWTRDSLDEQYF. CDR3 coding DNA: TGTGCCTGGACCCGGGACAGTCTTGACGAGCAGTACTTC.